A selection of T cell receptor beta chains follows, all from one sample in a study of cytomegalovirus exposure and HLA in healthy donors. Libraries were prepared by immunoSEQ multiplex PCR; TCRdb keeps only in-frame clonotypes and omits some of them. The sample consists of some 180,000 clones, approximately 71% of them appearing once. The specimen sequenced was PBMCs. These receptors all stem from a woman under 30 in good health and CMV-seropositive. Both conserved end residues are part of each CDR3. Fields, in order: V gene, clone size, J gene, CDR3 protein. A row's size may be missing; if present it is once, few, many or a size class.

v_gene: TRBV5-1
abundance: few
j_gene: TRBJ2-7
CDR3aa: CASSLDSGYEQYF

v_gene: TRBV5-6
abundance: .
j_gene: TRBJ1-4
CDR3aa: CASSVQGARFPNEKLFF

v_gene: TRBV7-9
abundance: .
j_gene: TRBJ1-3
CDR3aa: CASSSDRGYSGNTIYF

v_gene: TRBV4-1
abundance: .
j_gene: TRBJ1-2
CDR3aa: CASSQDHIPSYGYTF

v_gene: TRBV7-2
abundance: once
j_gene: TRBJ2-3
CDR3aa: CASIEDTQYF

v_gene: TRBV27
abundance: .
j_gene: TRBJ2-3
CDR3aa: CASTGAGTQYF

v_gene: TRBV6-1
abundance: .
j_gene: TRBJ1-2
CDR3aa: CASRGQGAGPYGYTF

v_gene: TRBV4-3
abundance: .
j_gene: TRBJ2-3
CDR3aa: CASSQEGRQGPSTDTQYF

v_gene: TRBV5-4
abundance: .
j_gene: TRBJ1-2
CDR3aa: CASSLDSNYGYTF

v_gene: TRBV9
abundance: .
j_gene: TRBJ2-3
CDR3aa: CASSVGGGQGTQYF

v_gene: TRBV6-1
abundance: few
j_gene: TRBJ2-3
CDR3aa: CASETSGGATDTQYF

v_gene: TRBV10-2
abundance: .
j_gene: TRBJ1-1
CDR3aa: CASSERDRVTEAFF

v_gene: TRBV7-9
abundance: .
j_gene: TRBJ2-3
CDR3aa: CASSLGGTDTQYF

v_gene: TRBV7-2
abundance: .
j_gene: TRBJ1-3
CDR3aa: CASSQAPGGSGNTIYF

v_gene: TRBV4-1
abundance: few
j_gene: TRBJ1-5
CDR3aa: CASSQAHTGTISPQHF

v_gene: TRBV11-2
abundance: .
j_gene: TRBJ1-2
CDR3aa: CASSLGHSPYGYTF

v_gene: TRBV27
abundance: .
j_gene: TRBJ2-3
CDR3aa: CASSLLYSGVGTDTQYF

v_gene: TRBV4-1
abundance: .
j_gene: TRBJ2-7
CDR3aa: CASSQDRSSYEQYF

v_gene: TRBV6-5
abundance: .
j_gene: TRBJ2-1
CDR3aa: CASSRGQDHTEQFF

v_gene: TRBV10-3
abundance: .
j_gene: TRBJ2-3
CDR3aa: CAISESPGLAGEGFSTDTQYF

v_gene: TRBV19
abundance: .
j_gene: TRBJ1-3
CDR3aa: CASSSRGGSGNTIYF

v_gene: TRBV5-6
abundance: .
j_gene: TRBJ1-5
CDR3aa: CASSLDRGNQPQHF